This T cell receptor (beta chain) was found in a study of CD8+ T cells in alopecia areata (dated by TCRdb to the late 2010s). For context, the study as a whole: Treated patients were enrolled in an open-label pilot trial of oral tofacitinib at 5 to 10 mg twice daily for moderate-to-severe alopecia areata. Tofacitinib was given for 6 to 18 months, followed by 6 months of follow-up off drug to assess delayed response and recurrence. The SALT score, which quantifies the percentage of affected scalp surface area, was used to measure disease severity in treated patients. To study T cell clonal expansion in alopecia areata, the researchers applied high-throughput TCRbeta sequencing to both the C3H/HeJ mouse model and human patients. On the human side, TCRbeta sequencing was run on scalp tissue and on sorted CD4+ and CD8+ peripheral blood T cells from healthy controls and from alopecia areata patients with either patchy or totalis/universalis disease. Patients on tofacitinib were biopsied at baseline and after 4 and 24 weeks of treatment, and several of the patients also had a later scalp biopsy. Scalp clonality was compared among normal scalp (n=4), patchy alopecia areata scalp (n=8), and alopecia totalis/universalis scalp (n=8). RNA was obtained with the PAXgene miRNA kit for fixed scalp, the miRNeasy kit for PBMCs, and the RNeasy kit for mouse skin. TCRbeta CDR3 regions were amplified by immunoSEQ multiplex PCR using 35 Vbeta forward and 13 Jbeta reverse primers. The paper as a whole reports these results and caveats: During tofacitinib treatment, many expanded lesional clones remained in scalp and blood, and this persistence may partly explain relapse after treatment is stopped. Scalp clonality and the number of expanded CD8+ clones among the top 100 scalp clones were significantly decreased by tofacitinib. Unlike mouse skin, which is dominated by gammadelta T cells, normal human skin has resident alphabeta T cells that are also sequenced, and this complicates analysis of the scalp TCR repertoire. Lesional scalp, especially in alopecia totalis/universalis, showed higher clonality and more expanded CD8+ clones than normal scalp, suggesting antigenic drive. Shared TCR sequences between patients were less evident than in mice, which may be partly attributable to HLA diversity in the patient population. Because the treated cohort was small and included a single nonresponder, larger studies are needed to assess links between baseline CD8+ expansion and response.

In the paper's terms, the time point label means: roughly 26 weeks on oral tofacitinib. The treatment or condition label corresponds to: oral pan-JAK inhibitor, 5-10 mg twice daily. Peripheral blood and lesional scalp punch biopsies were obtained from patients with alopecia areata. After PBMCs were isolated by density centrifugation and stained for CD3, CD4 and CD8, a FACSAria was used to sort CD4+ and CD8+ T cells. As concerns this clone: This receptor's antigen is unknown. Germline is not matched at one junction end, which may reflect a read error.

Library method: the immunoSEQ multiplex PCR assay. RNA was extracted from all samples and reverse transcribed into cDNA, which served as template for TCR sequencing. SuperScript III was used for first-strand cDNA synthesis, primed with a 2:1 mix of oligo-dT and random hexamers. Amplification bias was assessed with a synthetic immune receptor repertoire, and residual bias was removed computationally. Turning to the authors' computational methods: After raw reads were preprocessed to remove errors, the CDR3 was defined following IMGT conventions as running from the conserved cysteine to phenylalanine. To get clonality, Shannon entropy was normalized by log2 of the number of productive unique TCRs and the result was subtracted from 1. Scalp TCRbeta sequences were cross-referenced with sorted blood CD4 and CD8 repertoires so that the CD4 or CD8 identity of scalp clones could be inferred. Entries here come from immuneACCESS through TCRdb and include only in-frame sequences with V and J called. Some clones fail to appear in such tables; in the studies checked, an unresolved V gene covers under half of the shortfall, and the cause of the remainder is unknown. The DNA gave D and trimming, while V, J and clone size come from that table. In this sample the table shows around 100,000 clones, about 60% of which occur a single time. 9% to 15% of the sample is taken by the ten largest.

The cysteine opens and the phenylalanine closes a CDR3 of 14 amino acids. The DNA shown is the 42-base CDR3, in frame from base 1. The germline V gene yields SGHDT for CDR1 and YYEEEE for CDR2. The chain couples TRBV5-6 to TRBJ2-1; the central 8 bases match TRBD1. This TCR derives from a human donor with alopecia areata. Sample: CD8+ T cells sorted from blood, taken at week 24, from a patient treated with tofacitinib. At the DNA level, the sequence is TGTGCCAGCAGCTTTCTCGAGCGACAGGGGACTGGGGTCTTC. It translates as CASSFLERQGTGVF.